A single sample is the source of the 6 T cell receptor beta chains below, sequenced in a study of T cell repertoires in cytomegalovirus infection. TCRdb passed the reads through MiXCR, listing each CDR3 protein once. Found here are around 300,000 distinct CDR3 sequences, just under 25% of them singletons; the top ten hold roughly 15%. For these receptors, no antigen is known. The specimen comprised cultured PBMCs, sampled from culture after CMV antigen stimulation. The receptor source for this set is a human donor in good health (CMV status not recorded). Some clones in this sample may be carry-over from other donors' samples.

This clonotype came up a few times. This rearrangement joins TRBV4-3 to TRBJ2-1; TRBD2 aligns across 11 bases. The trim removed 4 bases at V and 6 bases at J, leaving 5 bases unmatched. Germline V gene sequence: CDR1 LGHNA, CDR2 YSLEER. The CDR3 length is 15 residues. In DNA form, the CDR3 reads TGCGCCAGCAGCCTGGGACTAGCGGATTCCAATGAGCAGTTCTTC. It encodes CASSLGLADSNEQFF.

This clonotype was seen more than once but under ten times. The J gene is TRBJ1-5, the V gene TRBV12-3 or TRBV12-4; no firm D call. The CDR3 is made up of 16 amino acids. V was pared by 5 bases and J by 0 bases, with 14 bases between. The CDR3 sequence: CASSPDAIYSNQPQHF. As DNA, the CDR3 is TGTGCCAGCAGTCCGGACGCGATCTATAGCAATCAGCCCCAGCATTTT.

Points on this clonotype: One end of the junction varies from germline; a read error may be responsible. The rearrangement joins TRBV11-2 to TRBJ2-1; D remains unclear. The CDR3 is made up of 13 amino acids. The germline gives CDR1 SGHAT, CDR2 FQNNGV. In DNA, the CDR3 is TGTGCCAGCAGCCCAGCTTCCCTTGGAGAGCGGTTCTTC. It yields the protein CASSPASLGERFF.

This clonotype came up many times. J is TRBJ2-6 and V is TRBV7-2; D is unresolved. This CDR3 has 16 amino acids. Trimming took off 1 base at V and 0 bases at J, with 7 bases between the two ends. The V gene's germline CDR1 is SGHTA and CDR2 FQGNSA. CDR3 DNA: TGTGCCAGCAGCTTAGTCGTTGGCTCTGGGGCCAACGTCCTGACTTTC. Translation: CASSLVVGSGANVLTF. Based on the CDR3 plus reference TRBV7-2 and TRBJ2-6, the full variable domain is GAGVSQSPSNKVTEKGKDVELRCDPISGHTALYWYRQSLGQGLEFLIYFQGNSAPDKSGLPSDRFSAERTGGSVSTLTIQRTQQEDSAVYLCASSLVVGSGANVLTFGAGSRLTVL.

This clonotype was seen just once. This chain joins TRBV6-1 and TRBJ2-1, with 11 bases matching TRBD1. The CDR3 is 16 amino acids. V lost 6 bases to trimming and J lost 2 bases; unmatched junction nucleotides: 6. Per the germline V gene, CDR1 is MNHNS and CDR2 is SASEGT. CDR3 sequence: CASRWTGGDPYNEQFF. CDR3 DNA sequence: TGTGCCAGCAGGTGGACAGGGGGCGATCCCTACAATGAGCAGTTCTTC.

The chain recombines TRBV25-1 with TRBJ1-2, with D uncertain. V was cut by 1 base and J by 1 base, with 7 bases left in between. CDR3 length: 14 residues. Germline-derived CDR1 and CDR2 are MGHDK and SYGVNS. CDR3 coding DNA: TGTGCCAGCAGTGAATTGGGCGTTAACTATGGCTACACCTTC. This codes for CASSELGVNYGYTF.